The 20 T cell receptor beta chains below all came from one sample that was sequenced in a study of T cell changes during pregnancy in multiple sclerosis (dated by TCRdb to the late 2010s). Libraries were built with the immunoSEQ multiplex PCR assay. TCRdb took this table from immuneACCESS and kept in-frame rearrangements with V and J called. Such tables lack part of the clones; where checked against another copy, unresolved V genes explain under half of the gap, and the rest is unexplained. For this sample there are tens of thousands of clones; 95% to 97% appear just once. The ten most abundant clones make up roughly 2.5% of the sample. The source material was CD8+ T cells from peripheral blood mononuclear cells, sampled after pregnancy. The receptors were gathered from a female donor with multiple sclerosis, enrolled in a pregnancy study.

This chain joins TRBV19 and TRBJ1-1; 8 bases agree with TRBD1. The CDR3 has 14 amino acids. CDR1 and CDR2 (germline): LNHDA, SQIVND (reference sequence). V lost 6 bases, J lost 3 bases, and 6 bases stayed unmatched. For the CDR3, the DNA is TGTGCCAGTAGGAAAACAGGGGGGGACACTGAAGCTTTCTTT. Protein product: CASRKTGGDTEAFF.

The CDR3 sequence is CASSSYKGQGGQPQHF. The CDR3 DNA sequence: TGTGCCAGCAGTTCCTACAAGGGACAGGGCGGTCAGCCCCAGCATTTT. The chain has TRBV28 and TRBJ1-5; the match to TRBD1 covers 9 bases. The V segment lost 4 bases and the J segment 6 bases; nucleotides outside the gene matches: 10. Germline CDR1 and CDR2: MDHEN and SYDVKM. There are 16 residues in the CDR3.

This chain uses TRBV15 with TRBJ1-5, with D unresolved. V was pared by 0 bases and J by 4 bases, with 10 bases between. The CDR3 is made up of 15 amino acids. Looked up from germline, CDR1 is LNHNV and CDR2 is YYDKDF (reference sequence). CDR3 region: CATSRDSGLNQPQHF. The DNA for the CDR3 is TGTGCCACCAGCAGAGATAGTGGTTTGAATCAGCCCCAGCATTTT. Full variable domain (remainder filled in from reference TRBV15 and TRBJ1-5): DAMVIQNPRYQVTQFGKPVTLSCSQTLNHNVMYWYQQKSSQAPKLLFHYYDKDFNNEADTPDNFQSRRPNTSFCFLDIRSPGLGDTAMYLCATSRDSGLNQPQHFGDGTRLSIL.

Only one count was recorded for this clone. The chain links TRBV27 to TRBJ2-1; 12 bases map to TRBD2. The germline V gene has CDR1 MNHEY and CDR2 SMNVEV (reference sequence). This CDR3 is 14 amino acids long. Trimming removed 8 bases from V and 6 bases from J; junction bases left unmatched: 5. The CDR3 sequence: CASQLAGGPNEQFF. The CDR3 DNA sequence: TGTGCCAGCCAGCTAGCGGGAGGGCCCAATGAGCAGTTCTTC.

The gene calls are TRBV13 and TRBJ2-1, with TRBD2 as a possible D gene (5 bases). The CDR3 is 13 residues long. The germline V gene encodes CDR1 PRHDT and CDR2 FYEKMQ (reference sequence). V lost 6 bases to trimming and J lost 2 bases, with 8 bases between them. CDR3 nucleotides: TGTGCCAGCAGAAGCGGAACCTACAATGAGCAGTTCTTC. Its protein product is CASRSGTYNEQFF.

CDR3 DNA: TGTGCCAGCAGCTTAAGTAGTTTGTATGAGCAGTTCTTC. It codes for CASSLSSLYEQFF. The chain employs TRBV7-6 and TRBJ2-1; D is unresolved. V was pared by 2 bases and J by 8 bases, with 10 bases between. From germline, CDR1 is SGHVS and CDR2 FNYEAQ. The CDR3 consists of 13 residues. The full variable domain, with the rest looked up from reference TRBV7-6 and TRBJ2-1, is GAGVSQSPRYKVTKRGQDVALRCDPISGHVSLYWYRQALGQGPEFLTYFNYEAQQDKSGLPNDRFSAERPEGSISTLTIQRTEQRDSAMYRCASSLSSLYEQFFGPGTRLTVL.

This clone was seen just once. The chain links TRBV9 to TRBJ2-1, with 12 nucleotides matching TRBD2. The CDR3 loop spans 16 amino acids. With V trimmed by 4 bases and J by 7 bases, 9 bases remained unmatched. Germline CDR1 reads SGDLS; CDR2 reads YYNGEE. The DNA for the CDR3 is TGTGCCAGCAGCATACGACTAGCGGGAGATGGGAATGAGCAGTTCTTC. This translates into CASSIRLAGDGNEQFF.

The rearrangement joins TRBV28 to TRBJ2-7; 7 bases match TRBD2. Germline assignment: CDR1 MDHEN and CDR2 SYDVKM. The CDR3 has 13 residues. The J segment lost 6 bases and the V segment lost 4 bases, leaving 6 bases of the junction unmatched. The CDR3 region has the DNA TGTGCCAGCAGTTCTCGCGGGAGACGCGAGCAGTACTTC. Translated, it gives CASSSRGRREQYF.

The V gene is TRBV27, the J gene TRBJ2-1, with TRBD2 matching 9 bases. Trimming took 6 bases from V and 7 from J; bases not matched to a gene: 7. The CDR3 runs to 14 residues. Germline assignment: CDR1 MNHEY and CDR2 SMNVEV (reference sequence). The CDR3 region is CASSHSGSINEQFF. CDR3 nucleotide sequence: TGTGCCAGCAGCCATAGCGGGAGCATAAATGAGCAGTTCTTC.

The chain couples TRBV4-3 to TRBJ1-5; TRBD1 agrees at 11 bases. V lost 4 bases, J lost 4 bases, and 3 bases stayed unmatched. The CDR3 is made up of 15 amino acids. CDR1 and CDR2 (germline): LGHNA, YSLEER. DNA for the CDR3: TGCGCCAGCAGCCGAGGGACAGGGGGAAATCAGCCCCAGCATTTT. Its protein is CASSRGTGGNQPQHF.

This clone was seen a single time. The chain combines TRBV19 with TRBJ2-7, with 12 bases identical to TRBD2. Per germline, CDR1 LNHDA and CDR2 SQIVND (reference sequence). V shed 2 bases, J shed 7 bases, and the junction held 6 bases outside the gene matches. The CDR3 runs 15 residues. The CDR3 reads CASSIRLAGAQEQYF. CDR3 nucleotides: TGTGCCAGTAGTATACGACTAGCGGGAGCGCAAGAGCAGTACTTC.

The chain employs TRBV4-3 and TRBJ1-4, with a tentative D call TRBD1 (6 bases). The CDR3 extends over 13 amino acids. With 1 base removed from V and 8 bases from J, the gap between germline ends came to 8 bases. Germline CDR1 is LGHNA and CDR2 is YSLEER. The CDR3 reads CASSQGTDEKLFF. In nucleotides, the CDR3 is TGCGCCAGCAGCCAAGGGACAGACGAAAAACTGTTTTTT.

The genes are TRBV6-1 and TRBJ1-5; perhaps TRBD1 as D (5 bases). Trimming removed 6 bases at V and 1 base at J, with 13 bases between. The germline CDR1 and CDR2 sequences are MNHNS and SASEGT. The CDR3 length is 15 residues. The CDR3 region has the DNA TGTGCCAGCAGGGATACAGGTGTCAGCAATCAGCCCCAGCATTTT. Amino acid sequence: CASRDTGVSNQPQHF.

The chain uses TRBV5-6 and TRBJ1-5, with 9 bases matching TRBD1. Losses at the gene ends were 2 bases for V and 3 bases for J; bases not matched to a gene: 3. The CDR3 has 15 residues. Germline CDR1 reads SGHDT; CDR2 reads YYEEEE. The CDR3 is CASSFGTGPNQPQHF. CDR3 DNA: TGTGCCAGCAGCTTCGGGACAGGGCCCAATCAGCCCCAGCATTTT. Drawing the rest from reference TRBV5-6 and TRBJ1-5, the complete variable domain is DAGVTQSPTHLIKTRGQQVTLRCSPKSGHDTVSWYQQALGQGPQFIFQYYEEEERQRGNFPDRFSGHQFPNYSSELNVNALLLGDSALYLCASSFGTGPNQPQHFGDGTRLSIL.

This chain links TRBV28 with TRBJ1-1, with D hard to call. V lost 8 bases and J lost 5, with 15 bases in between. This CDR3 has 13 residues. Germline V gene data show CDR1 as MDHEN and CDR2 as SYDVKM. CDR3 bases: TGTGCCAGCTCGGACGGCTCGGGGACTGAAGCTTTCTTT. It codes for CASSDGSGTEAFF. Together with reference TRBV28 and TRBJ1-1, the CDR3 gives the full variable domain: DVKVTQSSRYLVKRTGEKVFLECVQDMDHENMFWYRQDPGLGLRLIYFSYDVKMKEKGDIPEGYSVSREKKERFSLILESASTNQTSMYLCASSDGSGTEAFFGQGTRLTVV.

This chain uses TRBV10-3 with TRBJ2-3; 7 bases line up with TRBD1. Trimming cost V 5 bases and J 2 bases; bases outside gene matches: 7. The CDR3 is 15 amino acids. Germline CDR1 and CDR2: ENHRY and SYGVKD. CDR3 bases: TGTGCCATCAGTAACCGGGACAGCAACACAGATACGCAGTATTTT. This gives the protein CAISNRDSNTDTQYF.

DNA of the CDR3: TGCGCCAGCAGCCTGGAGACAGGGGATTATGCCGAGCAGTACTTC. It translates to CASSLETGDYAEQYF. J is TRBJ2-7 and V is TRBV5-1, with 8 bases identical to TRBD1. The CDR3 runs to 15 residues. From germline, CDR1 is SGHRS and CDR2 YFSETQ. J was trimmed by 6 bases and V by 4 bases; bases with no gene match: 12.

This clone was observed a single time. The chain recombines TRBV7-9 with TRBJ2-7; TRBD2 matches 7 bases. The ends lost 5 bases at V and 6 bases at J; junction bases unmatched: 4. Germline V gives CDR1 SEHNR, CDR2 FQNEAQ (reference sequence). This CDR3 spans 12 amino acids. The CDR3 protein is CASSMGGSEQYF. CDR3 DNA sequence: TGTGCCAGCAGCATGGGAGGGTCCGAGCAGTACTTC.

The genes are TRBV19 and TRBJ2-1, with D possibly matching TRBD1 (5 bases). The CDR3 consists of 14 residues. V was trimmed by 4 bases and J by 8 bases, leaving 15 bases between them. CDR1 LNHDA and CDR2 SQIVND come from the germline V gene (reference sequence). Written as DNA, the CDR3 is TGTGCCAGTAGTACGCTACCAGGGCCCTATGAGCAGTTCTTC. It specifies CASSTLPGPYEQFF.

DNA for the CDR3: TGTGCCAGCAGTGACAATCCAAGGGTGTTCAGGGCCCTCTCCTACGAGCAGTACTTC. Residues: CASSDNPRVFRALSYEQYF. The chain uses TRBV6-1 and TRBJ2-7, with D perhaps matching TRBD1 (5 bases). Germline V CDR1 and CDR2: MNHNS, SASEGT. V was cut by 3 bases and J by 0 bases, with 24 bases left in between. CDR3 length equals 19 residues.